Listed here are 10 T cell receptor beta chains from one sample, sequenced in a study of blood T cells in healthy people across ages. A second PCR, run for 7 to 11 cycles, used a sample-barcoded 5' primer plus a J-beta primer mix. One entry per CDR3 protein results from TCRdb running MiXCR on the 5' RACE reads. The data contain some 1.5 million distinct CDR3 sequences, 28% of them singletons. Sequenced material: blood. These receptors were obtained from a woman in her thirties in good health.

There are many counts of this clonotype. The V gene is TRBV6-6, the J gene TRBJ2-7; 12 positions agree with TRBD1. V shed 4 bases, J shed 5 bases, and the junction held 9 bases outside the gene matches. The V gene's germline CDR1 is MNHNY and CDR2 SVGAGI (reference sequence). This CDR3 has 16 amino acids. In DNA form, the CDR3 reads TGTGCCAGCAGTTTGGGACAGGGGGCAAATACGAACGAGCAGTACTTC. Residues: CASSLGQGANTNEQYF.

This clonotype came up a few times. This sequence joins TRBV20-1 and TRBJ2-1; 8 positions agree with TRBD2. Germline V gene sequence: CDR1 DFQATT, CDR2 SNEGSKA (reference sequence). The CDR3 has 15 amino acids. The V and J ends lost 0 bases and 2 bases, in that order; junction bases with no gene match: 3. DNA for the CDR3: TGCAGTGCTAGAGATCCGGGGGGGCCCTACAATGAGCAGTTCTTC. It encodes CSARDPGGPYNEQFF.

The rearrangement joins TRBV4-2 to TRBJ2-7; D is ambiguous. The germline V gene has CDR1 LGHNA and CDR2 YNFKEQ. Trimming stripped 1 base from V and 3 bases from J, with 7 bases between. The CDR3 runs 13 residues. The CDR3 region is CASSQAKGYEQYF. The CDR3 coding sequence is TGTGCCAGCAGCCAAGCCAAAGGCTACGAGCAGTACTTC.

About this clonotype: A much more abundant neighbour one base away suggests this may be a read error. This chain connects TRBV10-3 to TRBJ2-6; D may be TRBD2 (6 bases). Germline V gene lookup returns CDR1 ENHRY and CDR2 SYGVKD. The CDR3 totals 15 residues. DNA for the CDR3: TGTGCCATCAGTGAGGGAGGGTTCGGGGCCAACGTCCTGGCTTTC. This gives the protein CAISEGGFGANVLAF.

This clonotype was detected only a few times. The genes are TRBV20-1 and TRBJ2-7; TRBD1 might be the D (5 bases). The length of the CDR3 is 15 residues. V was clipped by 3 bases and J by 0 bases, with 15 bases between them. Germline V gene lookup returns CDR1 DFQATT and CDR2 SNEGSKA (reference sequence). The CDR3 protein is CSASSLLDSSYEQYF. As DNA, the CDR3 is TGCAGTGCTAGTTCCCTCCTTGACAGCTCCTACGAGCAGTACTTC.

The rearrangement joins TRBV7-2 to TRBJ2-3; 11 positions match TRBD2. Germline V lookup: CDR1 SGHTA, CDR2 FQGNSA. V lost 5 bases, J lost 4 bases, and 11 bases stayed unmatched. The CDR3 runs to 17 residues. CDR3 nucleotide sequence: TGTGCCAGCAGCGCTACCCCTAGCGGGAGGCCCTCAGATACGCAGTATTTT. Amino acids: CASSATPSGRPSDTQYF.

This chain connects TRBV20-1 to TRBJ2-1; TRBD1 agrees at 7 bases. CDR3 length: 16 residues. Trimming cost V 0 bases and J 2 bases; bases outside gene matches: 7. Germline loops: CDR1 DFQATT, CDR2 SNEGSKA (reference sequence). CDR3: CSARERDSPAYNEQFF. Here the CDR3 DNA reads TGCAGTGCTAGAGAGAGGGACAGCCCTGCCTACAATGAGCAGTTCTTC.

This clonotype was detected only a few times. The V call is TRBV7-9, the J call TRBJ1-1; D is unclear. Germline values: CDR1 SEHNR, CDR2 FQNEAQ (reference sequence). Trimming left V 7 bases short and J 3 bases short, with 18 bases between. This CDR3 is 15 amino acids long. The chain's CDR3 is CASNLLSLADTEAFF. The CDR3 DNA sequence: TGTGCCAGCAACCTCCTCTCCCTGGCGGACACTGAAGCTTTCTTT.

This clonotype was counted a few times. The chain couples TRBV9 to TRBJ2-1; possible D gene TRBD2, 6 bases. V lost 3 bases, J lost 0 bases, and 10 bases lay in between. The V gene's germline CDR1 is SGDLS and CDR2 YYNGEE. The CDR3 sequence is 15 residues long. The CDR3 region is CASSGRDFSYNEQFF. The CDR3 DNA sequence: TGTGCCAGCAGCGGCCGGGACTTCTCCTACAATGAGCAGTTCTTC.

The V call is TRBV2, the J call TRBJ2-2; 10 nucleotides match TRBD2. The trim removed 11 bases at V and 2 bases at J, leaving 11 bases unmatched. Germline V gene lookup returns CDR1 SNHLY and CDR2 FYNNEI. This CDR3 is built from 16 residues. CDR3 nucleotide sequence: TGTGCCGGCAAGCTAGCGGGGGTCCTCAACACCGGGGAGCTGTTTTTT. It specifies CAGKLAGVLNTGELFF.